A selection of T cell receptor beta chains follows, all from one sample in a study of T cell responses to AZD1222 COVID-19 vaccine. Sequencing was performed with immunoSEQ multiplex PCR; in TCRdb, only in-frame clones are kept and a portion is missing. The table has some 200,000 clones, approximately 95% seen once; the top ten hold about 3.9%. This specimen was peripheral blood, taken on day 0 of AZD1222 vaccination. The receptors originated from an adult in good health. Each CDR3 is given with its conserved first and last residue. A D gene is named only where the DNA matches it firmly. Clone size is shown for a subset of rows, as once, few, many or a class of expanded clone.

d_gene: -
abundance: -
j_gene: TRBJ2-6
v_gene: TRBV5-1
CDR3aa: CASSLVQGTGANVLTF
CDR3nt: TGCGCCAGCAGCTTGGTACAGGGAACTGGGGCCAACGTCCTGACTTTC

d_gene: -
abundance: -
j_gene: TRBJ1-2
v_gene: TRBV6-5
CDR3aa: CASSYSIPLNVGGYTF
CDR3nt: TGTGCCAGCAGTTACTCGATCCCCCTCAATGTCGGTGGCTACACCTTC

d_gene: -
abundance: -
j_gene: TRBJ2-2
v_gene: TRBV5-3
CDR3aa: CARSFVSNTGELFF
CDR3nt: TGTGCCAGAAGCTTCGTCTCAAACACCGGGGAGCTGTTTTTT

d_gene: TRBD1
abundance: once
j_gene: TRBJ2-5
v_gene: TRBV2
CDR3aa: CANRTGGAQETQYF
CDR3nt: TGTGCCAATAGGACAGGGGGCGCCCAGGAGACCCAGTACTTC

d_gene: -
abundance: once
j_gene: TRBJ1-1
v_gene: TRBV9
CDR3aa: CASSYRLENTEAFF
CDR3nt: TGTGCCAGCAGCTACAGGCTTGAGAACACTGAAGCTTTCTTT

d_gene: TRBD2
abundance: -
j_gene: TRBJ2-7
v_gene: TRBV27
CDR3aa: CASSFVSGGGYEQYF
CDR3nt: TGTGCCAGCAGTTTTGTAAGTGGGGGGGGTTACGAGCAGTACTTC

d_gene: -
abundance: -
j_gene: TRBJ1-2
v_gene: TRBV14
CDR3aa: CASSHRHLANYGYTF
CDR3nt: TGTGCCAGCAGCCACCGACACCTAGCTAACTATGGCTACACCTTC

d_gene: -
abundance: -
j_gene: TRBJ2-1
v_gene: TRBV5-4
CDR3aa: CASSWGAARGYNEQFF
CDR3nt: TGTGCCAGCAGCTGGGGGGCGGCTAGAGGCTACAATGAGCAGTTCTTC

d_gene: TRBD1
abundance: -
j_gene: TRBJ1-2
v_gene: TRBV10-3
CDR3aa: CAISEGTDGSRGYTF
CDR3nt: TGTGCCATCAGCGAGGGGACAGATGGCTCTAGAGGCTACACCTTC

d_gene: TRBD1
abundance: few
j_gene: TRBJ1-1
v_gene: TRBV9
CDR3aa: CASSISGGSTEAFF
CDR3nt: TGTGCCAGCAGCATCTCAGGGGGCAGCACTGAAGCTTTCTTT

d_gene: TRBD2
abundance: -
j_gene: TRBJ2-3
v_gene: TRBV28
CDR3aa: CASSLYSGGPSTDTQYF
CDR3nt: TGTGCCAGCAGTTTATATAGCGGGGGCCCTAGCACAGATACGCAGTATTTT

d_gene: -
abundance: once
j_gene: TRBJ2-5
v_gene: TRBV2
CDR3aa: CASRMETQYF
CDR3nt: TGTGCCAGCAGAATGGAGACCCAGTACTTC

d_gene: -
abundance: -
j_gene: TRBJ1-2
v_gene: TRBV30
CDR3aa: CAWSAPGHYNYGYTF
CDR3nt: TGTGCCTGGAGTGCCCCGGGACATTATAACTATGGCTACACCTTC

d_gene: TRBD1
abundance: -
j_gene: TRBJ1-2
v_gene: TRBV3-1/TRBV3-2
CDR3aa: CASSQTGGSGYTF
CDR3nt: TGTGCCAGCAGCCAGACAGGGGGCTCTGGCTACACCTTC

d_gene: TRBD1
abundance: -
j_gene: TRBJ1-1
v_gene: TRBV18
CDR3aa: CASSSGTGMNTEAFF
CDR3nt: TGTGCCAGCTCGTCGGGGACAGGGATGAACACTGAAGCTTTCTTT

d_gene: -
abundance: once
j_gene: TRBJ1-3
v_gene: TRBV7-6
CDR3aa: CASSLGQASSGNTIYF
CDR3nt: TGTGCCAGCAGCTTAGGACAGGCGAGCTCTGGAAACACCATATATTTT

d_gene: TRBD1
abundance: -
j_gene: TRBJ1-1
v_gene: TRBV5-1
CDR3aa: CASSLIQQGRNTEAFF
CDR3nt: TGCGCCAGCAGCTTGATACAACAGGGGCGGAACACTGAAGCTTTCTTT

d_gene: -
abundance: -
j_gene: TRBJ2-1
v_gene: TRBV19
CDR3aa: CASSTGTTTSSYNEQFF
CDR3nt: TGTGCCAGTAGCACGGGGACCACGACGAGCTCCTACAATGAGCAGTTCTTC

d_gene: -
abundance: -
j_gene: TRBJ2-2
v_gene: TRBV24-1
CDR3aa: CATSDFDGELFF
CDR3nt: TGTGCCACCAGTGATTTTGACGGGGAGCTGTTTTTT

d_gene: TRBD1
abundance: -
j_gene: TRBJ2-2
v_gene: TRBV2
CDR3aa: CASSLDRGSGELFF
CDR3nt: TGTGCCAGCAGTCTGGACAGGGGATCCGGGGAGCTGTTTTTT

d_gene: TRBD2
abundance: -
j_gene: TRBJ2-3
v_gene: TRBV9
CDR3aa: CASSVAGTSGRTDTQYF
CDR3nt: TGTGCCAGCAGCGTAGCCGGGACTAGCGGGAGGACAGATACGCAGTATTTT

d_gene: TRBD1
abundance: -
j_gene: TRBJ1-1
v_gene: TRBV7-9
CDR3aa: CASSPPQGAYTEAFF
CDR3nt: TGTGCCAGCAGCCCACCACAGGGGGCATACACTGAAGCTTTCTTT

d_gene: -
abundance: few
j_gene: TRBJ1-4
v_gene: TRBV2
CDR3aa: CASTSRGGREKLFF
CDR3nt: TGTGCCAGCACCTCGAGGGGGGGCAGGGAAAAACTGTTTTTT